The 7 T cell receptor beta chains below come from one sample, sequenced in a study of breast tumors, draining lymph nodes, adjacent tissues. From the multiplex PCR reads, TCRdb called clonotypes with MiXCR, one entry per CDR3 protein. The sample carries under 350,000 distinct CDR3 sequences, around 30% recorded once. Samples came from axillary lymph nodes draining the breast cancer. The sequenced sample was axillary lymph node tissue. These receptor sequences come from a female donor with breast cancer. Some clones in this sample may be carry-over from other donors' samples.

In its sample, this clonotype was seen many times. The V and J genes are TRBV11-2 and TRBJ1-3; TRBD1 is a possible D gene (5 bases). V was shortened by 4 bases and J by 1 base, with 8 bases between the two germline ends. The CDR3 length is 14 residues. Germline CDR1 and CDR2: SGHAT and FQNNGV. CDR3 in amino acids: CASSSTVSGNTIYF. The CDR3 DNA follows: TGTGCCAGCAGCTCGACAGTATCTGGAAACACCATATATTTT.

In the case of this clonotype: A much larger clone lies a single base off, so this may be a read error. The genes are TRBV5-8 and TRBJ2-2; D could derive from TRBD1 or TRBD2 (6 bases each). The germline V gene encodes CDR1 SGHTS and CDR2 YDEGEE. CDR3 size: 13 residues. CDR3 loop: CASSLGGIGDLFF. Here the CDR3 DNA reads TGTGCCAGCAGCTTAGGGGGGATCGGGGACCTGTTTTTT. Combining the CDR3 with reference TRBV5-8 and TRBJ2-2 gives the whole variable domain EAGVTQSPTHLIKTRGQQATLRCSPISGHTSVYWYQQALGLGLQFLLWYDEGEERNRGNFPPRFSGRQFPNYSSELNVNALELEDSALYLCASSLGGIGDLFFGEGSRLTVL.

In its sample, this clonotype was seen once. This chain links TRBV20-1 with TRBJ1-5; D might be TRBD1 (5 bases). This CDR3 has 17 amino acids. CDR1 DFQATT and CDR2 SNEGSKA come from the germline V gene (reference sequence). Trimming took off 3 bases at V and 6 bases at J, with 24 bases between the two ends. The CDR3 sequence is CSASFKGTRAKGQPQHF. Written as DNA, the CDR3 is TGCAGTGCTAGTTTCAAGGGGACCCGTGCGAAGGGTCAGCCCCAGCATTTT.

The V call is TRBV5-1, the J call TRBJ2-1; D possibly corresponds to TRBD2 (5 bases). The CDR3 has 13 amino acids. V lost 0 bases to trimming and J lost 9 bases, with 10 bases between them. Germline V CDR1 and CDR2: SGHRS, YFSETQ. The CDR3 nucleotides are TGCGCCAGCAGCTTGGGGCGGGCCATTGAGCAGTTCTTC. It codes for CASSLGRAIEQFF. The full variable domain, its missing parts supplied by reference TRBV5-1 and TRBJ2-1, is KAGVTQTPRYLIKTRGQQVTLSCSPISGHRSVSWYQQTPGQGLQFLFEYFSETQRNKGNFPGRFSGRQFSNSRSEMNVSTLELGDSALYLCASSLGRAIEQFFGPGTRLTVL.

V gene TRBV11-2 combines with J gene TRBJ2-1; 13 bases are shared with TRBD2. The J segment lost 6 bases and the V segment lost 0 bases, leaving 5 bases of the junction unmatched. The CDR3 runs to 17 residues. Germline CDR1 SGHAT, CDR2 FQNNGV. In DNA form, the CDR3 reads TGTGCCAGCAGCTTAGAGCTGGGACTAGCGGGATTCAATGAGCAGTTCTTC. This encodes CASSLELGLAGFNEQFF.

The chain employs TRBV20-1 and TRBJ1-5; 8 bases align to TRBD1. Germline V gene data show CDR1 as DFQATT and CDR2 as SNEGSKA (reference sequence). V was pared by 6 bases and J by 4 bases, with 14 bases of the junction left unmatched. The CDR3 has 16 amino acids. CDR3 amino acids: CSAPTGTGSINQPQHF. Here the CDR3 DNA reads TGCAGTGCCCCCACCGGGACAGGATCTATTAATCAGCCCCAGCATTTT.

This clonotype has a count of ten or more. In nucleotides, the CDR3 is TGCAGCGTTGGTAGCGGGAGCTCCTACGAGCAGTACTTC. Its translation is CSVGSGSSYEQYF. The V and J genes are TRBV29-1 and TRBJ2-7, with 9 bases lining up with TRBD2. The germline V gene encodes CDR1 SQVTM and CDR2 ANQGSEA. The ends lost 4 bases at V and 0 bases at J; junction bases unmatched: 1. CDR3 length: 13 amino acids.